This is a list of T cell receptor beta chains from one sample in a study of blood T cell repertoires in COVID-19. Libraries were prepared by immunoSEQ multiplex PCR; TCRdb keeps only in-frame clonotypes and omits some of them. This table holds 300,000 to 500,000 clones, more than 75% found once. The specimen sequenced was PBMCs or T cells enriched from blood (not recorded which). All receptors come from a woman in her twenties or thirties with acute COVID-19. The CDR3 runs from the conserved cysteine through the conserved F or W. The order of the fields is V gene, J gene, CDR3 length, D gene, clone size, CDR3 DNA, CDR3 protein. D genes are given only for firm matches. Where a row states a size, it is once, few, many or the class of an expanded clone; other rows omit it.

v_gene: TRBV5-6
j_gene: TRBJ1-2
len: 17
d_gene: TRBD1
abundance: -
CDR3nt: TGTGCCAGCAGCGGGGACAGGCGACACCCCTCGGACTATGGCTACACCTTC
CDR3aa: CASSGDRRHPSDYGYTF

v_gene: TRBV7-9
j_gene: TRBJ1-2
len: 14
d_gene: -
abundance: -
CDR3nt: TGTGCCAGCAGCTTTATATTAGTAGGAGGAGGCTACACCTTC
CDR3aa: CASSFILVGGGYTF

v_gene: TRBV6-1
j_gene: TRBJ2-7
len: 15
d_gene: TRBD1
abundance: -
CDR3nt: TGTGCCAGCAGGAAGACAGGGGGTGACTCCTACGAGCAGTACTTC
CDR3aa: CASRKTGGDSYEQYF

v_gene: TRBV5-8
j_gene: TRBJ1-2
len: 11
d_gene: -
abundance: -
CDR3nt: TGTGCCAGCAGCTTGGTTCTTGGCTACACCTTC
CDR3aa: CASSLVLGYTF

v_gene: TRBV6-6
j_gene: TRBJ2-5
len: 15
d_gene: TRBD1
abundance: -
CDR3nt: TGTGCCAGCAGTCTACAGGGGTCTAGGGGAGAGACCCAGTACTTC
CDR3aa: CASSLQGSRGETQYF

v_gene: TRBV4-1
j_gene: TRBJ2-7
len: 14
d_gene: -
abundance: -
CDR3nt: TGCGCCAGCAGTTCCTGGGAGGGGGCCTACGAGCAGTACTTC
CDR3aa: CASSSWEGAYEQYF

v_gene: TRBV29-1
j_gene: TRBJ2-7
len: 13
d_gene: TRBD1
abundance: -
CDR3nt: TGCAGCGTGAACCGACAGGGGACGTACGAGCAGTACTTC
CDR3aa: CSVNRQGTYEQYF

v_gene: TRBV19
j_gene: TRBJ2-5
len: 16
d_gene: TRBD1
abundance: -
CDR3nt: TGTGCCAGTAGTATCTCGGCTCAGGGGGCAGGAGAGACCCAGTACTTC
CDR3aa: CASSISAQGAGETQYF

v_gene: TRBV7-3
j_gene: TRBJ2-2
len: 17
d_gene: TRBD2
abundance: once
CDR3nt: TGTGCCAGCGGAAAACCACGGACTAGCGGTAACACCGGGGAGCTGTTTTTT
CDR3aa: CASGKPRTSGNTGELFF

v_gene: TRBV30
j_gene: TRBJ2-3
len: 12
d_gene: -
abundance: -
CDR3nt: TGTGCCTGGAGAGCGGGTAGAGATACGCAGTATTTT
CDR3aa: CAWRAGRDTQYF

v_gene: TRBV6-5
j_gene: TRBJ1-4
len: 14
d_gene: TRBD1
abundance: -
CDR3nt: TGTGCCAGCAGTTGGGACAGGGATAATGAAAAACTGTTTTTT
CDR3aa: CASSWDRDNEKLFF

v_gene: TRBV10-3
j_gene: TRBJ1-2
len: 15
d_gene: TRBD1
abundance: -
CDR3nt: TGTGCCATCAGTGAGAGGTGGGACAGGTACTATGGCTACACCTTC
CDR3aa: CAISERWDRYYGYTF

v_gene: TRBV7-3
j_gene: TRBJ1-1
len: 17
d_gene: -
abundance: -
CDR3nt: TGTGCCAGCAGCTTAAATCATGGTGGCAGGGTGAACACTGAAGCTTTCTTT
CDR3aa: CASSLNHGGRVNTEAFF

v_gene: TRBV6-2/TRBV6-3
j_gene: TRBJ2-7
len: 15
d_gene: -
abundance: -
CDR3nt: TGTGCCAGCACCCCCGGGGTGGGGTTTCTGGTCGAGCAGTACTTC
CDR3aa: CASTPGVGFLVEQYF

v_gene: TRBV2
j_gene: TRBJ2-1
len: 15
d_gene: TRBD1
abundance: once
CDR3nt: TGTGCCAGCAGAACTTCAGGGGGCGCCTACAATGAGCAGTTCTTC
CDR3aa: CASRTSGGAYNEQFF

v_gene: TRBV7-9
j_gene: TRBJ2-2
len: 19
d_gene: TRBD2
abundance: -
CDR3nt: TGTGCCAGCAGCCGCCGAGAGACTAGCGGGGGGCGAAACACCGGGGAGCTGTTTTTT
CDR3aa: CASSRRETSGGRNTGELFF

v_gene: TRBV14
j_gene: TRBJ1-1
len: 13
d_gene: -
abundance: -
CDR3nt: TGTGCCAGCAGCCAAGATAGGGGTACTGAAGCTTTCTTT
CDR3aa: CASSQDRGTEAFF

v_gene: TRBV25-1
j_gene: TRBJ2-2
len: 15
d_gene: -
abundance: once
CDR3nt: TGTGCCAGCAGTGATGATGAGGGTAACACCGGGGAGCTGTTTTTT
CDR3aa: CASSDDEGNTGELFF

v_gene: TRBV9
j_gene: TRBJ2-2
len: 13
d_gene: -
abundance: -
CDR3nt: TGTGCCAGCAACAGGGCGAACACCGGGGAGCTGTTTTTT
CDR3aa: CASNRANTGELFF

v_gene: TRBV3-1/TRBV3-2
j_gene: TRBJ2-7
len: 15
d_gene: TRBD2
abundance: -
CDR3nt: TGTGCCAGCAGCCAAGCGGTACTAGCGGCCTACGAGCAGTACTTC
CDR3aa: CASSQAVLAAYEQYF

v_gene: TRBV7-7
j_gene: TRBJ2-1
len: 13
d_gene: -
abundance: -
CDR3nt: TGTGCCAGCAGTCAAGAACAGGGCAATGAGCAGTTCTTC
CDR3aa: CASSQEQGNEQFF

v_gene: TRBV12-3/TRBV12-4
j_gene: TRBJ2-7
len: 13
d_gene: TRBD1
abundance: -
CDR3nt: TGTGCCAGCAGTCGAGGACAGGTCGGCGAGCAGTACTTC
CDR3aa: CASSRGQVGEQYF

v_gene: TRBV4-2
j_gene: TRBJ1-2
len: 15
d_gene: TRBD1
abundance: -
CDR3nt: TGTGCCAGCAGCCGTAGGACAGGGGGCGTCTTTGGCTACACCTTC
CDR3aa: CASSRRTGGVFGYTF

v_gene: TRBV7-8
j_gene: TRBJ2-4
len: 20
d_gene: TRBD2
abundance: once
CDR3nt: TGTGCCAGCAGCCCGAGAACGGGATCTAGCGGGGGGGCGGCCAAAAACATTCAGTACTTC
CDR3aa: CASSPRTGSSGGAAKNIQYF

v_gene: TRBV14
j_gene: TRBJ1-3
len: 14
d_gene: -
abundance: few
CDR3nt: TGTGCCAGCAGCCACCGGACAGCTTGGAACACCATATATTTT
CDR3aa: CASSHRTAWNTIYF

v_gene: TRBV4-3
j_gene: TRBJ2-1
len: 18
d_gene: TRBD2
abundance: -
CDR3nt: TGCGCCAGCAGCCAAGATCCCGGTGCTAGCGGGGTTATAAATGAGCAGTTCTTC
CDR3aa: CASSQDPGASGVINEQFF

v_gene: TRBV5-1
j_gene: TRBJ1-1
len: 16
d_gene: -
abundance: -
CDR3nt: TGCGCCAGCAGCTCCCAGGGGTCCTTCGTGAACACTGAAGCTTTCTTT
CDR3aa: CASSSQGSFVNTEAFF

v_gene: TRBV18
j_gene: TRBJ1-1
len: 14
d_gene: TRBD1
abundance: -
CDR3nt: TGTGCCAGCTCACCAGACAGGGGAGGGTCTGAAGCTTTCTTT
CDR3aa: CASSPDRGGSEAFF

v_gene: TRBV12-3/TRBV12-4
j_gene: TRBJ1-1
len: 12
d_gene: -
abundance: -
CDR3nt: TGTGCCAGCCGATCCCCGGGGACTGAAGCTTTCTTT
CDR3aa: CASRSPGTEAFF

v_gene: TRBV5-1
j_gene: TRBJ2-1
len: 15
d_gene: -
abundance: once
CDR3nt: TGCGCCAGCAGCTTGTACCAGGGATCCTACAATGAGCAGTTCTTC
CDR3aa: CASSLYQGSYNEQFF

v_gene: TRBV28
j_gene: TRBJ2-5
len: 13
d_gene: TRBD1
abundance: -
CDR3nt: TGTGCCACCAGACAGGGGATGTTGGAGACCCAGTACTTC
CDR3aa: CATRQGMLETQYF

v_gene: TRBV29-1
j_gene: TRBJ2-1
len: 11
d_gene: TRBD1
abundance: -
CDR3nt: TGCAGCGCCCGGGACAGCAATGAGCAGTTCTTC
CDR3aa: CSARDSNEQFF

v_gene: TRBV24-1
j_gene: TRBJ1-5
len: 17
d_gene: -
abundance: -
CDR3nt: TGTGCCACCAGTGATCCCCGGGGAGCAGGCAGCAATCAGCCCCAGCATTTT
CDR3aa: CATSDPRGAGSNQPQHF

v_gene: TRBV6-1
j_gene: TRBJ2-1
len: 14
d_gene: -
abundance: -
CDR3nt: TGTGCCAGCAGCCTGGGGGGGCGCTTAGGTGAGCAGTTCTTC
CDR3aa: CASSLGGRLGEQFF

v_gene: TRBV7-2
j_gene: TRBJ1-1
len: 13
d_gene: -
abundance: -
CDR3nt: TGTGCCAGCAGCTCGGGGATGGTCACTGAAGCTTTCTTT
CDR3aa: CASSSGMVTEAFF

v_gene: TRBV29-1
j_gene: TRBJ1-2
len: 15
d_gene: TRBD1
abundance: -
CDR3nt: TGCAGCGTTGCGGGGACAGGGGCAGCTAACTATGGCTACACCTTC
CDR3aa: CSVAGTGAANYGYTF

v_gene: TRBV28
j_gene: TRBJ1-6
len: 15
d_gene: TRBD1
abundance: once
CDR3nt: TGTGCCAGCAGCCTTCGGGACAGAAATAATTCACCCCTCCACTTT
CDR3aa: CASSLRDRNNSPLHF

v_gene: TRBV12-3/TRBV12-4
j_gene: TRBJ1-5
len: 13
d_gene: -
abundance: once
CDR3nt: TGTGCCAGCAGTTTAGGCCAGAATCAGCCCCAGCATTTT
CDR3aa: CASSLGQNQPQHF

v_gene: TRBV18
j_gene: TRBJ2-2
len: 15
d_gene: TRBD2
abundance: -
CDR3nt: TGTGCCAGCTCACCTGCGGGGGGGCTCATCGGGGAGCTGTTTTTT
CDR3aa: CASSPAGGLIGELFF

v_gene: TRBV5-5
j_gene: TRBJ1-6
len: 16
d_gene: TRBD1
abundance: -
CDR3nt: TGTGCCAGCAGCTTCGCACCGGACAGGGGCAATTCACCCCTCCACTTT
CDR3aa: CASSFAPDRGNSPLHF

v_gene: TRBV7-8
j_gene: TRBJ1-3
len: 14
d_gene: -
abundance: -
CDR3nt: TGTGCCAGCAGCTTAGCCCTCTCTGGAAACACCATATATTTT
CDR3aa: CASSLALSGNTIYF

v_gene: TRBV19
j_gene: TRBJ2-3
len: 15
d_gene: TRBD2
abundance: -
CDR3nt: TGTGCCAGTATTTTACTAGCGAGAGGCACAGATACGCAGTATTTT
CDR3aa: CASILLARGTDTQYF

v_gene: TRBV3-1/TRBV3-2
j_gene: TRBJ1-5
len: 14
d_gene: -
abundance: -
CDR3nt: TGTGCCAGCAGCCAATTATCGGGCAATCAGCCCCAGCATTTT
CDR3aa: CASSQLSGNQPQHF

v_gene: TRBV12-3/TRBV12-4
j_gene: TRBJ1-1
len: 12
d_gene: -
abundance: -
CDR3nt: TGTGCCAGCAGTGTCTACAGGGCAGGAGCTTTCTTT
CDR3aa: CASSVYRAGAFF

v_gene: TRBV19
j_gene: TRBJ2-1
len: 15
d_gene: TRBD2
abundance: -
CDR3nt: TGTGCCAGTACCGATAACCCCGCGGTAGCGGGAAAGCAGTTCTTC
CDR3aa: CASTDNPAVAGKQFF

v_gene: TRBV12-5
j_gene: TRBJ1-1
len: 16
d_gene: -
abundance: once
CDR3nt: TGTGCTAGTGGTTTGGTACCGCCAGGAAGAAACACTGAAGCTTTCTTT
CDR3aa: CASGLVPPGRNTEAFF

v_gene: TRBV6-2/TRBV6-3
j_gene: TRBJ1-5
len: 18
d_gene: -
abundance: -
CDR3nt: TGTGCCAGCAGTCGGCTGGCAGGCGTCCCTGATAGCAATCAGCCCCAGCATTTT
CDR3aa: CASSRLAGVPDSNQPQHF

v_gene: TRBV4-1
j_gene: TRBJ1-6
len: 15
d_gene: -
abundance: -
CDR3nt: TGCGCCAGCAGCCACGGGGGGGGCTTAAATTCACCCCTCCACTTT
CDR3aa: CASSHGGGLNSPLHF

v_gene: TRBV4-3
j_gene: TRBJ2-2
len: 17
d_gene: TRBD1
abundance: -
CDR3nt: TGCGCCAGCAGCCAAGGGACGGACAGGGCCAACACCGGGGAGCTGTTTTTT
CDR3aa: CASSQGTDRANTGELFF

v_gene: TRBV18
j_gene: TRBJ2-6
len: 17
d_gene: -
abundance: once
CDR3nt: TGTGCCAGCTCACCCGGGTTCGCGCCGTCTGGGGCCAACGTCCTGACTTTC
CDR3aa: CASSPGFAPSGANVLTF

v_gene: TRBV2
j_gene: TRBJ1-6
len: 13
d_gene: TRBD1
abundance: -
CDR3nt: TGTGCCAGCAGCTATCGACAGGGATCACCCCTCCACTTT
CDR3aa: CASSYRQGSPLHF

v_gene: TRBV6-2/TRBV6-3
j_gene: TRBJ2-7
len: 17
d_gene: -
abundance: -
CDR3nt: TGTGCCAGCAGTTACCTAGTTTGGCTCGGGGTCCTTTACGAGCAGTACTTC
CDR3aa: CASSYLVWLGVLYEQYF

v_gene: TRBV4-3
j_gene: TRBJ2-2
len: 14
d_gene: -
abundance: -
CDR3nt: TGCGCCAGCAGCCAACCCACGGTCACCGGGGAGCTGTTTTTT
CDR3aa: CASSQPTVTGELFF